This passage covers 32 T cell receptor beta chains from one sample sequenced in a study of human T cells and chemical hapten exposure. In TCRdb, the RACE reads were re-called with MiXCR into one record per CDR3 protein. Of about 82,000 distinct CDR3 sequences listed, more than 6.5% are singletons. As for time point: patch test 2, 6 weeks after DPC sensitization. Treatment of the sample: therapeutic diphenylcyclopropenone sensitization with weekly scalp DPC. The source was whole blood, collected in connection with sensitization to the hapten diphenylcyclopropenone (DPC). These receptors all come from a young woman with alopecia areata. Some clones in this sample may be carry-over from other donors' samples.

This clonotype was detected many times. This rearrangement joins TRBV20-1 to TRBJ2-4; D might be TRBD2 (6 bases). This CDR3 region has 14 residues. V gave up 2 bases and J gave up 6 bases, with 14 bases separating them. Germline V gives CDR1 DFQATT, CDR2 SNEGSKA (reference sequence). Here the CDR3 reads CSARLGRSRNIQYF. The DNA of the CDR3 is TGCAGTGCTAGATTAGGGAGGTCGCGAAACATTCAGTACTTC.

The V gene is TRBV20-1, the J gene TRBJ2-3; D is possibly TRBD2 (6 bases). Trimming cost V 6 bases and J 1 base, with 8 bases left between them. Germline CDR1 DFQATT, CDR2 SNEGSKA (reference sequence). There are 12 residues in the CDR3. CDR3 residues: CSAGGGTDTQYF. The CDR3 DNA sequence: TGCAGTGCCGGAGGGGGCACAGATACGCAGTATTTT.

This clonotype has only a few counts. The V and J genes are TRBV6-5 and TRBJ1-6; a weak D match, TRBD1 (6 bases). V lost 8 bases and J lost 6, with 17 bases in between. Germline V gives CDR1 MNHEY, CDR2 SVGAGI. CDR3 length: 15 residues. CDR3 protein: CASAIQGAVNSPLHF. Written as DNA, the CDR3 is TGTGCCAGCGCCATACAGGGCGCGGTTAATTCACCCCTCCACTTT.

This clonotype occurred many times. The chain couples TRBV30 to TRBJ1-1, with unresolved D. V lost 0 bases, J lost 4 bases, and 3 bases lay in between. Germline CDR1 is GTSNPN and CDR2 is SVGIG (reference sequence). The CDR3 covers 11 residues. CDR3 nucleotide sequence: TGTGCCTGGAGTGTATCCACTGAAGCTTTCTTT. Amino acids: CAWSVSTEAFF.

This clonotype was counted ten times or more. V gene TRBV11-2 combines with J gene TRBJ2-5, with a tentative D call TRBD2 (6 bases). The CDR3 contains 13 residues. Trimming cost V 8 bases and J 1 base, with 11 bases left between them. Per the germline V gene, CDR1 is SGHAT and CDR2 is FQNNGV. The chain's CDR3 is CASRRGSQETQYF. The CDR3 nucleotides are TGTGCCAGCCGGCGGGGTAGCCAAGAGACCCAGTACTTC.

This clonotype was recorded at least ten times. The rearrangement uses TRBV29-1 and TRBJ2-1; no firm D call. The CDR3 is 10 residues long. Germline V gene sequence: CDR1 SQVTM, CDR2 ANQGSEA. Trimming cost V 5 bases and J 5 bases, with 4 bases left between them. CDR3 nucleotides: TGCAGCGTTAACGACAATGAGCAGTTCTTC. This gives the protein CSVNDNEQFF.

At least ten counts were recorded for this clonotype. This chain links TRBV10-3 with TRBJ2-7; D is perhaps TRBD2 (5 bases). This CDR3 region has 13 residues. CDR1 is ENHRY and CDR2 is SYGVKD in the germline V gene. The V end lost 2 bases, the J end lost 5 bases, and 10 bases lay between the germline ends. In DNA, the CDR3 is TGTGCCATCAGTGAGGACCCGAGGGACGAGCAGTACTTC. It is translated as CAISEDPRDEQYF.

This clonotype has only a few counts. This chain uses TRBV30 with TRBJ1-6; maybe TRBD1 (6 bases). This CDR3 is built from 14 residues. From germline, CDR1 is GTSNPN and CDR2 SVGIG (reference sequence). Between the trimmed V and J ends, which lost 2 bases and 6 bases, there was a span of 11 bases. This chain's CDR3 is CAWSIGQINSPLHF. CDR3 in DNA: TGTGCCTGGAGTATTGGACAGATTAATTCACCCCTCCACTTT.

This clonotype has a count of ten or more. J is TRBJ2-3 and V is TRBV12-5, with 10 positions matching TRBD1. The CDR3 covers 16 residues. Germline V lookup: CDR1 LGHNT, CDR2 FRNRAP. Trimming at V came to 3 bases and at J to 7 bases, leaving 10 bases not matched to a gene. CDR3 sequence reads: CASGFPPGQGNYTQYF. CDR3 DNA: TGTGCTAGTGGTTTTCCACCGGGACAGGGGAATTATACGCAGTATTTT.

This clonotype was found many times. The CDR3 nucleotides read TGTGCCATCAGCACCAACTCAAACACTGAAGCTTTCTTT. Translating gives CAISTNSNTEAFF. The V gene is TRBV10-3, the J gene TRBJ1-1; no clear D gene. The V gene's germline CDR1 is ENHRY and CDR2 SYGVKD. CDR3 length equals 13 residues. Between the trimmed V and J ends, which lost 6 bases and 2 bases, there was a span of 10 bases.

This clonotype was seen ten or more times. This chain joins TRBV20-1 and TRBJ2-7; the D call may be TRBD1 or TRBD2 (5 bases each). This CDR3 has 12 residues. V lost 3 bases, J lost 4 bases, and 10 bases lay in between. Germline V gene data show CDR1 as DFQATT and CDR2 as SNEGSKA (reference sequence). CDR3 in amino acids: CSASGDLYEQYF. The CDR3 DNA reads as TGCAGTGCTAGCGGGGACCTATACGAGCAGTACTTC.

The sample holds many counts of this clonotype. The rearrangement uses TRBV29-1 and TRBJ2-3; 7 positions agree with TRBD1. This CDR3 has 10 residues. Looked up from germline, CDR1 is SQVTM and CDR2 is ANQGSEA. Trimming removed 6 bases from V and 9 bases from J; junction bases left unmatched: 3. The CDR3 DNA reads as TGCAGCGTACTACAGGGGACGCAGTATTTT. Translating gives CSVLQGTQYF.

This clonotype was seen at least ten times. V gene TRBV12-3 or TRBV12-4 combines with J gene TRBJ1-2; the D is unclear. This CDR3 has 14 residues. The ends were cut back, 6 bases at V and 0 bases at J, with 11 bases in the middle. CDR3 sequence (DNA): TGTGCCAGCAGAACATCTGGGTCTAACTATGGCTACACCTTC. The encoded protein is CASRTSGSNYGYTF.

The V call is TRBV18, the J call TRBJ2-7, with 10 bases identical to TRBD1. The CDR3 consists of 14 residues. Trimming took 3 bases from V and 3 from J; bases not matched to a gene: 2. CDR1 and CDR2 from the germline V gene are KGHSH and LQKENI. The CDR3 DNA sequence: TGTGCCAGCTCACCGGGACAGGGGTTCTACGAGCAGTACTTC. It specifies CASSPGQGFYEQYF.

This clonotype showed up many times. This rearrangement joins TRBV7-2 to TRBJ1-4; TRBD1 matches at 9 bases. The CDR3 extends over 14 amino acids. Germline V gene sequence: CDR1 SGHTA, CDR2 FQGNSA. V dropped 5 bases and J dropped 6; count of bases not matched to a gene: 4. CDR3 nucleotides: TGTGCCAGCAGCCCACAGGGGGCGCATGAAAAACTGTTTTTT. Translation: CASSPQGAHEKLFF.

Details on this clonotype: This may be a read error, as it is one base from a much larger clone. The chain recombines TRBV27 with TRBJ1-6; D ambiguous. Germline CDR1 and CDR2: MNHEY and SMNVEV (reference sequence). The length of the CDR3 is 14 residues. Trimming left V 2 bases short and J 14 bases short, with 16 bases between. CDR3 loop: CASSLLRGYGALHF. The CDR3 coding sequence is TGTGCCAGCAGTTTACTACGGGGATACGGGGCCCTCCACTTT.

This clonotype was counted ten times or more. CDR3 in amino acids: CASSQLTSPDTQYF. The CDR3 DNA reads TGTGCCAGCAGTCAACTGACTAGCCCAGATACGCAGTATTTT. J is TRBJ2-3 and V is TRBV2; TRBD2 agrees at 7 bases. The CDR3 contains 14 residues. J gave up 4 bases and V 5 bases, and 6 bases lay outside the gene matches. Germline V gives CDR1 SNHLY, CDR2 FYNNEI. Complete variable domain (other parts from reference TRBV2 and TRBJ2-3): EPEVTQTPSHQVTQMGQEVILRCVPISNHLYFYWYRQILGQKVEFLVSFYNNEISEKSEIFDDQFSVERPDGSNFTLKIRSTKLEDSAMYFCASSQLTSPDTQYFGPGTRLTVL.

This clonotype was seen a handful of times. The chain combines TRBV20-1 with TRBJ1-1; TRBD1 matches 7 bases. Germline loops: CDR1 DFQATT, CDR2 SNEGSKA (reference sequence). Trimming at V came to 6 bases and at J to 1 base, leaving 5 bases not matched to a gene. CDR3 size: 13 residues. The CDR3 DNA sequence: TGCAGTGCCCCGGGACAGCAGAACACTGAAGCTTTCTTT. Its protein is CSAPGQQNTEAFF.

This clonotype was counted at least ten times. This chain links TRBV5-1 with TRBJ2-1; 15 positions match TRBD2. The germline gives CDR1 SGHRS, CDR2 YFSETQ. Trimming removed 3 bases from V and 4 bases from J; junction bases left unmatched: 14. The CDR3 has 20 amino acids. The DNA of the CDR3 is TGCGCCAGCAGCTCACAAGGACTAGCGGGGGGGCGGATGGTTTACAATGAGCAGTTCTTC. Residues: CASSSQGLAGGRMVYNEQFF.

This clonotype showed up many times. The chain joins TRBV7-3 to TRBJ2-7; D remains unclear. CDR3 size: 14 residues. The germline V and J ends were trimmed by 2 bases and 7 bases, with 15 bases remaining between them. The germline V gene has CDR1 SGHTA and CDR2 FQGTGA. The CDR3 loop is CASSLQEAVTEQYF. The DNA of the CDR3 is TGTGCCAGCAGCTTACAAGAAGCAGTCACAGAGCAGTACTTC.

This clonotype has at least ten counts. A read error may account for a junction end that differs from germline. The chain has TRBV20-1 and TRBJ2-7; D is uncertain. Per germline, CDR1 DFQATT and CDR2 SNEGSKA (reference sequence). This CDR3 comprises 11 residues. DNA for the CDR3: TGCAGTGCTCGAGATCCCTACGAGCAGTACTTC. Residues: CSARDPYEQYF.

The gene calls are TRBV20-1 and TRBJ2-3; 9 bases agree with TRBD2. The CDR3 covers 15 residues. CDR1 and CDR2 (germline): DFQATT, SNEGSKA (reference sequence). V lost 1 base to trimming and J lost 5 bases; unmatched junction nucleotides: 7. CDR3 protein: CSARVGGGAGDTQYF. CDR3 nucleotide sequence: TGCAGTGCTAGAGTAGGCGGGGGGGCAGGAGATACGCAGTATTTT.

With respect to this clonotype: A much larger clone differs from this one at a single base, so this may be a read error. The CDR3 does not end in the conserved phenylalanine or tryptophan, so this is likely a read error. This chain connects TRBV20-1 to TRBJ1-2; D unresolved. The V end lost 0 bases, the J end lost 2 bases, and 7 bases lay between the germline ends. This CDR3 contains 13 residues. The V gene's germline CDR1 is DFQATT and CDR2 SNEGSKA (reference sequence). CDR3 sequence reads: CSAREDGNYGYTL. In DNA, the CDR3 is TGCAGTGCTAGAGAGGACGGGAACTATGGCTACACCTTA.

This clonotype appeared many times. This sequence joins TRBV30 and TRBJ2-7, with D tentatively TRBD1 (6 bases). This CDR3 is 13 amino acids long. Germline V lookup: CDR1 GTSNPN, CDR2 SVGIG (reference sequence). The V end was cut by 2 bases, the J end by 5 bases, with 13 bases between. The CDR3: CAWSLGQINEQYF. CDR3 DNA sequence: TGTGCCTGGAGTTTAGGACAGATTAACGAGCAGTACTTC. The variable domain in full, completed from reference TRBV30 and TRBJ2-7, reads SQTIHQWPATLVQPVGSPLSLECTVEGTSNPNLYWYRQAAGRGLQLLFYSVGIGQISSEVPQNLSASRPQDRQFILSSKKLLLSDSGFYLCAWSLGQINEQYFGPGTRLTVT.

The chain employs TRBV28 and TRBJ1-5, with a possible D match to TRBD1 (6 bases). V gave up 4 bases and J gave up 3 bases, with 22 bases separating them. This CDR3 has 18 amino acids. Germline V CDR1 and CDR2: MDHEN, SYDVKM. DNA of the CDR3: TGTGCCAGCAGTTCGACAGGAAAGGTGGGGGGTAACAATCAGCCCCAGCATTTT. The encoded protein is CASSSTGKVGGNNQPQHF.

There are many counts of this clonotype. This chain uses TRBV20-1 with TRBJ2-1; TRBD2 matches at 7 bases. The V gene's germline CDR1 is DFQATT and CDR2 SNEGSKA (reference sequence). The CDR3 is made up of 12 amino acids. In DNA form, the CDR3 reads TGCACTGCGACTAGCCCCTACAATGAGCAGTTCTTC. This sequence encodes CTATSPYNEQFF.

This clonotype has a count of ten or more. This chain joins TRBV7-9 and TRBJ2-1; 7 nucleotides match TRBD1. The ends lost 5 bases at V and 6 bases at J; junction bases unmatched: 13. Germline CDR1 and CDR2: SEHNR and FQNEAQ (reference sequence). CDR3 length: 16 amino acids. The CDR3 DNA reads as TGTGCCAGCAGCCTTGGGACAGTCACTTTTTCCAATGAGCAGTTCTTC. It encodes CASSLGTVTFSNEQFF.

Many counts were recorded for this clonotype. The chain joins TRBV9 to TRBJ2-7; weak D call: TRBD1 (6 bases). From germline, CDR1 is SGDLS and CDR2 YYNGEE. V was shortened by 2 bases and J by 1 base, with 10 bases between the two germline ends. CDR3 length equals 14 residues. The CDR3 DNA sequence: TGTGCCAGCAGCGTGGCGACAGGATCCTACGAGCAGTACTTC. Encoded protein: CASSVATGSYEQYF.

The rearrangement uses TRBV12-3 or TRBV12-4 and TRBJ1-2; tentatively, D is TRBD1 (6 bases). This CDR3 contains 16 residues. V was pared by 5 bases and J by 5 bases, with 21 bases between. CDR3 amino acids: CASSPPTGAKKYGYTF. In nucleotides, the CDR3 is TGTGCCAGCAGTCCCCCTACGGGGGCTAAGAAGTATGGCTACACCTTC.

V usage is TRBV6-6 and J usage is TRBJ1-5, with 8 nucleotides matching TRBD1. Unmatched junction bases numbered 6, after V lost 5 bases and J lost 0 bases. Germline V gene lookup returns CDR1 MNHNY and CDR2 SVGAGI (reference sequence). This CDR3 contains 16 residues. The CDR3 sequence is CASSTGQELSNQPQHF. As DNA, the CDR3 is TGTGCCAGCAGTACGGGACAGGAACTTAGCAATCAGCCCCAGCATTTT.

This clonotype occurred a few times. V and J are TRBV29-1 and TRBJ1-2; no clear D. Trimming took off 6 bases at V and 3 bases at J, with 14 bases between the two ends. Germline CDR1 reads SQVTM; CDR2 reads ANQGSEA. There are 13 residues in the CDR3. The CDR3 coding sequence is TGCAGCGTCCAAACTACCAACGACTATGGCTACACCTTC. As protein: CSVQTTNDYGYTF. Combining the CDR3 with reference TRBV29-1 and TRBJ1-2 gives the whole variable domain SAVISQKPSRDICQRGTSLTIQCQVDSQVTMMFWYRQQPGQSLTLIATANQGSEATYESGFVIDKFPISRPNLTFSTLTVSNMSPEDSSIYLCSVQTTNDYGYTFGSGTRLTVV.

This clonotype turned up a few times. The chain joins TRBV5-1 to TRBJ1-1, with a tentative D call TRBD1 (6 bases). Per germline, CDR1 SGHRS and CDR2 YFSETQ. CDR3 length: 17 amino acids. Trimming took off 1 base at V and 1 base at J, with 17 bases between the two ends. The CDR3 nucleotides are TGCGCCAGCAGCTTGTCCAGGGGCGCAAATGGGAACACTGAAGCTTTCTTT. It yields the protein CASSLSRGANGNTEAFF.